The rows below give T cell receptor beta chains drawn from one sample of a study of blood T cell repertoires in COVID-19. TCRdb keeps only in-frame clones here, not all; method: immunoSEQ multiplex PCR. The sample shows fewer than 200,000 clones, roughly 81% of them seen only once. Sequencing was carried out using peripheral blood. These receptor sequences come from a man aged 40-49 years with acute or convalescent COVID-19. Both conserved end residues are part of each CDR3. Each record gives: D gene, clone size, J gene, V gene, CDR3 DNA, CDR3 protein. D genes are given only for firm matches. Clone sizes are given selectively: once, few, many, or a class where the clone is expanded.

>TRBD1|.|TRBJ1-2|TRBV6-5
TGTGCCAGCAGTCCCGGGACAGGGGGGTATGGCTACACCTTC
CASSPGTGGYGYTF
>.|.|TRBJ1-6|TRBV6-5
TGTGCCAGCAGTACAGGGCCAAGGGATTATTCACCCCTCCACTTT
CASSTGPRDYSPLHF
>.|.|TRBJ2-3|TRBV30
TGTGCCTGGACCGGGAGCGCGGATACGCAGTATTTT
CAWTGSADTQYF
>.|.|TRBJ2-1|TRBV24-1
TGTGCCACCTCCGAGGCAGGGACCTACAATGAGCAGTTCTTC
CATSEAGTYNEQFF
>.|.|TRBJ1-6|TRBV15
TGTGCCACCAGCAGACCCCTCAATTCACCCCTCCACTTT
CATSRPLNSPLHF
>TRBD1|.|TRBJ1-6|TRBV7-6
TGTGCCAGCAGTCGAGACAGGGCAGAATATAATTCACCCCTCCACTTT
CASSRDRAEYNSPLHF
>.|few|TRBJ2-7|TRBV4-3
TGCGCCAGCAGCCAAGATTACTTCTCCGATCAGTACTTC
CASSQDYFSDQYF
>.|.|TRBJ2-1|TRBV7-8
TGTGCCAGCAGCTCCGTAGCGAGCTCCTACAATGAGCAGTTCTTC
CASSSVASSYNEQFF
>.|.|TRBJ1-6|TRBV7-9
TGTGCCAGCAGCTTAAGCAGGGAGGGTTCACCCCTCCACTTT
CASSLSREGSPLHF
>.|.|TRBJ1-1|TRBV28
TGTGCCAGCACCCGAGACAGACACTATGAAGCTTTCTTT
CASTRDRHYEAFF
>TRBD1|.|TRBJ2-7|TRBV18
TGTGCCAGCTCACCGACAGGGCACTCCTACGAGCAGTACTTC
CASSPTGHSYEQYF
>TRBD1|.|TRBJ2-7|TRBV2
TGTGCCAGCAGAACCGGGACAGGGGTGGGTGAGCAGTACTTC
CASRTGTGVGEQYF
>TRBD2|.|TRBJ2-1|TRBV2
TGTGCCAGCTCGAGGCGGGGGGCGGGCGATGAGCAGTTCTTC
CASSRRGAGDEQFF
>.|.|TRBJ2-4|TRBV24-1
TGTGCCACCAGTGTCGCAGGGCGTGTGGCCAAAAACATTCAGTACTTC
CATSVAGRVAKNIQYF
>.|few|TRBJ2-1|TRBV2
TGTGCCAGCAGGGCAATCAGTTACGCACGATACAATGAGCAGTTCTTC
CASRAISYARYNEQFF
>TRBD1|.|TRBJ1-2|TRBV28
TGTGCCAGCAGAGAGGCAGGGGGCTATGGCTACACCTTC
CASREAGGYGYTF